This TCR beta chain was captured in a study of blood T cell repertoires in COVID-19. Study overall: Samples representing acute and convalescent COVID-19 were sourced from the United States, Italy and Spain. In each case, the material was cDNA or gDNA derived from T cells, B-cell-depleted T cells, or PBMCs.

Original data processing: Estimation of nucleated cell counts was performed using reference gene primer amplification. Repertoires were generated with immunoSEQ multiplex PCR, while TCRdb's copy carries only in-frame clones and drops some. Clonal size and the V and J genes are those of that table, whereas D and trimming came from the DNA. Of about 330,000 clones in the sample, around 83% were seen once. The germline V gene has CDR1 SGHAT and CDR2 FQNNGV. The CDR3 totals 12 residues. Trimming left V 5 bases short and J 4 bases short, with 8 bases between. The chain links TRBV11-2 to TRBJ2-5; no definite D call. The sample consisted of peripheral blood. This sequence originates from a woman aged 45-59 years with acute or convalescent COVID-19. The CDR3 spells CASSAARETQYF. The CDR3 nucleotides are TGTGCCAGCAGCGCGGCTCGAGAGACCCAGTACTTC.